This T cell receptor (beta chain) stems from a study of blood T cell repertoires in COVID-19. The overall study: Sites across the United States, Italy and Spain contributed samples from acute and convalescent COVID-19.

Original methodology: Using reference gene primer amplification, nucleated cell counts were estimated. Only in-frame clones appear in the TCRdb table, and some are missing; sequencing was by immunoSEQ multiplex PCR. V, J and clone size are taken as reported in that table, and D and trimming were inferred from the DNA itself. The profile shows about 300,000 clones, 90% of them singletons. Enrolment of Seattle patients took place during active infection, and they were followed longitudinally. Germline values: CDR1 SQVTM, CDR2 ANQGSEA. V lost 6 bases and J lost 2, with 20 bases in between. The CDR3 runs to 15 residues.

Specimen: peripheral blood. The rearrangement joins TRBV29-1 to TRBJ2-7, with D possibly matching TRBD1 (7 bases). The sequence came from a woman between 50 and 59 years old with COVID-19, enrolled during active disease. The CDR3 sequence: CSVVGGTVTPYEQYF. In DNA, the CDR3 is TGCAGCGTGGTGGGCGGGACAGTTACACCCTACGAGCAGTACTTC.